These T cell receptor beta chains were read from a single sample in a study of blood T cells in healthy people across ages. TCRdb reprocessed the 5' RACE reads with MiXCR, giving one entry per CDR3 protein. In the table there are hundreds of thousands of distinct CDR3 sequences, around 45% of which are singletons. The sequenced sample was blood. The receptors here all came from a man aged 55 to 70 in good health. Each CDR3 is given with its conserved first and last residue. The order of the fields is J gene, V gene, CDR3 protein.

TRBJ2-7 | TRBV6-2/TRBV6-3 | CASSGTRLDEQYF
TRBJ2-1 | TRBV15 | CATSEWGEQFF
TRBJ2-4 | TRBV10-1 | CASSETGRIQYF
TRBJ1-4 | TRBV6-1 | CASGVEKLFF
TRBJ2-3 | TRBV6-5 | CASSEGPGDTQYF
TRBJ2-3 | TRBV7-3 | CASSLSPLSTDTQYF
TRBJ2-1 | TRBV9 | CASSVDSRSYNEQFF
TRBJ2-7 | TRBV24-1 | CATSPQGSYEQYF
TRBJ2-5 | TRBV9 | CASSAGGGETQYF
TRBJ1-1 | TRBV3-1 | CASSHTGLNTEAFF
TRBJ1-6 | TRBV27 | CASRILNSPLHF
TRBJ2-7 | TRBV6-2/TRBV6-3 | CASSSGPIPYEQYF
TRBJ2-7 | TRBV18 | CASSPKVTYEQYF
TRBJ2-7 | TRBV7-9 | CASSLGDSRSYYEQYF
TRBJ2-3 | TRBV28 | CASSTDGVGTSVVSGTDTQYF
TRBJ1-2 | TRBV29-1 | CSVDDRTNYGYTF
TRBJ2-7 | TRBV20-1 | CSADTGTGLGEQYF
TRBJ2-7 | TRBV12-3/TRBV12-4 | CASSRRGGGYEQYF